Following are 25 T cell receptor beta chains from one sample sequenced in a study of identical twins. TCRdb reanalysed the 5' RACE reads using MiXCR and keeps one entry per CDR3 protein. The table lists roughly 720,000 distinct CDR3 sequences, 15% to 20% of them singletons. These data also featured in a second study, about T cells expressing NK-cell markers.

Sequences were obtained from PBMCs. Receptors were obtained from a woman younger than 30 in good health.

This clonotype was detected only a few times. This chain uses TRBV15 with TRBJ2-1; 9 bases map to TRBD1. V lost 1 base, J lost 10 bases, and 14 bases stayed unmatched. The CDR3 sequence is 17 residues long. The germline CDR1 and CDR2 sequences are LNHNV and YYDKDF (reference sequence). Here the CDR3 DNA reads TGTGCCACCAGCAGAGCGGGACAGGGAAGAGGCCGGGTCGAGCAGTTCTTC. Amino acid sequence: CATSRAGQGRGRVEQFF. Drawing the rest from reference TRBV15 and TRBJ2-1, the complete variable domain is DAMVIQNPRYQVTQFGKPVTLSCSQTLNHNVMYWYQQKSSQAPKLLFHYYDKDFNNEADTPDNFQSRRPNTSFCFLDIRSPGLGDTAMYLCATSRAGQGRGRVEQFFGPGTRLTVL.

The chain combines TRBV20-1 with TRBJ1-5; D is possibly TRBD1 (5 bases). This CDR3 spans 14 amino acids. The V end was cut by 0 bases, the J end by 6 bases, with 12 bases between. Germline loops: CDR1 DFQATT, CDR2 SNEGSKA (reference sequence). The CDR3 nucleotides are TGCAGTGCTAGAGATCAGGGTTCCGGTCAGCCCCAGCATTTT. This encodes CSARDQGSGQPQHF.

V and J are TRBV19 and TRBJ2-4, with 10 bases fitting TRBD1. This CDR3 has 18 amino acids. Losses at the gene ends were 4 bases for V and 0 bases for J; bases not matched to a gene: 9. From germline, CDR1 is LNHDA and CDR2 SQIVND (reference sequence). The CDR3, as DNA: TGTGCCAGTAGTACCTACGGGACAGGGGCCGGAGCCAAAAACATTCAGTACTTC. Translation gives CASSTYGTGAGAKNIQYF.

Written as DNA, the CDR3 is TGTGCCAGCAGTTGGGCCGGGAAGAACACTGAAGCTTTCTTT. Its translation is CASSWAGKNTEAFF. This chain joins TRBV27 and TRBJ1-1, with D hard to call. Trimming left V 4 bases short and J 1 base short, with 10 bases between. Germline loops: CDR1 MNHEY, CDR2 SMNVEV (reference sequence). CDR3 size: 14 residues.

This chain joins TRBV20-1 and TRBJ1-1; D not certain. CDR1 and CDR2 from the germline V gene are DFQATT and SNEGSKA (reference sequence). V gave up 3 bases and J gave up 4 bases, with 15 bases separating them. The CDR3 contains 14 residues. The CDR3 nucleotides read TGCAGTGCTAGTATCGCAGCCCGTAGCACTGAAGCTTTCTTT. Protein product: CSASIAARSTEAFF.

This chain links TRBV5-1 with TRBJ2-5; D remains ambiguous. Trimming left V 3 bases short and J 2 bases short, with 8 bases between. The CDR3 contains 13 residues. From germline, CDR1 is SGHRS and CDR2 YFSETQ. The CDR3 nucleotides are TGCGCCAGCAGCTCCCTGGGGCAAGAGACCCAGTACTTC. It specifies CASSSLGQETQYF. Complete variable domain (other parts from reference TRBV5-1 and TRBJ2-5): KAGVTQTPRYLIKTRGQQVTLSCSPISGHRSVSWYQQTPGQGLQFLFEYFSETQRNKGNFPGRFSGRQFSNSRSEMNVSTLELGDSALYLCASSSLGQETQYFGPGTRLLVL.

This clonotype was detected a few times. The CDR3 region is CSASHPVGSYEQYF. CDR3 DNA: TGCAGTGCTAGTCACCCAGTAGGCTCCTACGAGCAGTACTTC. The rearrangement links TRBV20-1 to TRBJ2-7, with D hard to call. The CDR3 spans 14 residues. V dropped 3 bases and J dropped 0 bases, with 12 bases sitting between them. In germline, CDR1 is DFQATT, CDR2 SNEGSKA (reference sequence).

V is TRBV29-1 and J is TRBJ2-5; TRBD1 might be the D (5 bases). This CDR3 is 15 amino acids long. Germline values: CDR1 SQVTM, CDR2 ANQGSEA. Trimming pared 6 bases from V and 1 base from J, leaving 18 bases between. The CDR3 region is CSVERRGSFQETQYF. The CDR3 DNA is TGCAGCGTCGAGAGAAGGGGATCCTTCCAAGAGACCCAGTACTTC.

This chain connects TRBV11-2 to TRBJ1-1; D unclear. CDR3 length: 13 amino acids. V was cut by 5 bases and J by 3 bases, with 10 bases left in between. Germline values: CDR1 SGHAT, CDR2 FQNNGV. CDR3 coding DNA: TGTGCCAGCAGCGGTTTCCGAGACACTGAAGCTTTCTTT. Translated: CASSGFRDTEAFF.

The rearrangement links TRBV20-1 to TRBJ2-7, with TRBD2 matching 7 bases. V dropped 4 bases and J dropped 7; count of bases not matched to a gene: 10. The CDR3 loop spans 13 amino acids. Germline V lookup: CDR1 DFQATT, CDR2 SNEGSKA (reference sequence). The CDR3 DNA sequence: TGCAGTGCTAACCATGGGACTATCGGGGAGCAGTACTTC. Protein product: CSANHGTIGEQYF.

In the case of this clonotype: The CDR3 end shows no conserved phenylalanine or tryptophan, and so a read error is likely. The chain carries TRBV12-3 or TRBV12-4 and TRBJ2-2; 10 bases are shared with TRBD1. This CDR3 is 15 amino acids long. The J segment lost 2 bases and the V segment lost 6 bases, leaving 3 bases of the junction unmatched. The CDR3 is CASRGQGTNTGELFL. CDR3 nucleotide sequence: TGTGCCAGCAGGGGACAGGGGACTAACACCGGGGAGCTGTTTCTT.

This clonotype was observed a few times. The chain has TRBV7-9 and TRBJ1-2, with TRBD1 matching over 10 bases. CDR3 size: 15 residues. Per the germline V gene, CDR1 is SEHNR and CDR2 is FQNEAQ (reference sequence). V lost 5 bases and J lost 7; bases outside the gene matches: 10. In nucleotides, the CDR3 is TGTGCCAGCAGCGGGGAGGGACAGGGGCGCCCTGGCTACACCTTC. The encoded protein is CASSGEGQGRPGYTF.

This clonotype was observed a few times. CDR3 in amino acids: CSVRDTEVFYEQYF. CDR3 coding DNA: TGCAGCGTCCGAGACACCGAGGTGTTCTACGAGCAGTACTTC. The chain joins TRBV29-1 to TRBJ2-7; D not certain. The length of the CDR3 is 14 residues. CDR1 is SQVTM and CDR2 is ANQGSEA in the germline V gene. Trimming took off 6 bases at V and 3 bases at J, with 18 bases between the two ends.

This clonotype came up a few times. The rearrangement uses TRBV9 and TRBJ1-3; 7 nucleotides line up with TRBD1. V shed 3 bases and J 8 bases; nucleotides not matched to a gene: 11. Germline V gene sequence: CDR1 SGDLS, CDR2 YYNGEE. The CDR3 is 15 amino acids. The CDR3 DNA sequence: TGTGCCAGCAGCGAAAGGGACAGCGGTTGGGACACCATATATTTT. Translating gives CASSERDSGWDTIYF.

V gene TRBV29-1 combines with J gene TRBJ2-6; D perhaps matches TRBD2 (5 bases). The germline V and J ends were trimmed by 5 bases and 0 bases, with 5 bases remaining between them. Germline CDR1 reads SQVTM; CDR2 reads ANQGSEA. This CDR3 comprises 13 residues. CDR3 nucleotide sequence: TGCAGCGTTCGGGACTCTGGGGCCAACGTCCTGACTTTC. It codes for CSVRDSGANVLTF.

This clonotype occurred many times. This chain joins TRBV12-3 or TRBV12-4 and TRBJ1-1; D gene ambiguous. V gave up 3 bases and J gave up 11 bases, with 13 bases separating them. The CDR3 spans 12 residues. The CDR3 here is CASSLGGPEAFF. Here the CDR3 DNA reads TGTGCCAGCAGTTTGGGAGGCCCGGAGGCTTTCTTT.

The chain carries TRBV6-5 and TRBJ1-1; 9 bases fit TRBD1. Trimming removed 0 bases from V and 0 bases from J; junction bases left unmatched: 5. Per germline, CDR1 MNHEY and CDR2 SVGAGI. The length of the CDR3 is 17 residues. CDR3 DNA: TGTGCCAGCAGTTACTCCGGACAGGGGACATTGAACACTGAAGCTTTCTTT. As protein: CASSYSGQGTLNTEAFF.

The chain is built from TRBV25-1 and TRBJ2-7, with D unclear. The V gene's germline CDR1 is MGHDK and CDR2 SYGVNS. The V end was cut by 4 bases, the J end by 3 bases, with 7 bases between. The CDR3 spans 12 residues. DNA for the CDR3: TGTGCCAGCAGTGTTGGCCACTACGAGCAGTACTTC. It yields the protein CASSVGHYEQYF.

This clonotype has more than one count but fewer than ten. This chain joins TRBV27 and TRBJ1-3, with D perhaps matching TRBD1 (6 bases). Between the trimmed V and J ends, which lost 8 bases and 2 bases, there was a span of 16 bases. Germline V CDR1 and CDR2: MNHEY, SMNVEV (reference sequence). This CDR3 spans 15 amino acids. CDR3 DNA: TGTGCCAGCCAGCCCAGGGGCCTTGCTGGAAACACCATATATTTT. This translates into CASQPRGLAGNTIYF.

This clonotype has a handful of counts. This chain uses TRBV20-1 with TRBJ2-7, with 14 bases matching TRBD2. V lost 5 bases, J lost 4 bases, and 7 bases stayed unmatched. The germline CDR1 and CDR2 sequences are DFQATT and SNEGSKA (reference sequence). CDR3 length equals 15 residues. This chain's CDR3 is CSASGTSGSQYEQYF. The CDR3 DNA sequence: TGCAGTGCTTCAGGGACTAGCGGGAGTCAGTACGAGCAGTACTTC.

This clonotype was observed a few times. As DNA, the CDR3 is TGTGCCAGCAGTGAAGGCGTGGAGACCCAGTACTTC. Encoded protein: CASSEGVETQYF. V and J are TRBV6-1 and TRBJ2-5; D is undetermined. The CDR3 is 12 amino acids. Germline loops: CDR1 MNHNS, CDR2 SASEGT. V gave up 1 base and J gave up 5 bases, with 5 bases separating them.

The sample holds a few counts of this clonotype. The chain uses TRBV6-5 and TRBJ1-4; D not resolved. The V and J ends lost 3 bases and 10 bases respectively, with 15 bases between them. Germline CDR1 reads MNHEY; CDR2 reads SVGAGI. The CDR3 consists of 14 residues. The CDR3 region has the DNA TGTGCCAGCAGTTATGGTCTCACCGAGGGAAAACTGTTTTTT. Translation gives CASSYGLTEGKLFF.

The sample holds a few counts of this clonotype. V and J are TRBV2 and TRBJ2-7, with D uncertain. V dropped 7 bases and J dropped 5 bases, with 12 bases sitting between them. CDR1 is SNHLY, CDR2 FYNNEI, per germline. The CDR3 loop spans 12 amino acids. CDR3 residues: CASIVPDDEQYF. The CDR3 coding sequence is TGTGCCAGCATCGTTCCGGACGACGAGCAGTACTTC.

This clonotype was observed a few times. The chain combines TRBV2 with TRBJ2-1, with 9 positions matching TRBD1. The CDR3 length is 15 residues. Germline V gene data show CDR1 as SNHLY and CDR2 as FYNNEI. Trimming took 6 bases from V and 5 from J; bases not matched to a gene: 8. CDR3 nucleotide sequence: TGTGCCAGCAGAAGGGGACAGGGAACAAACAATGAGCAGTTCTTC. This codes for CASRRGQGTNNEQFF.

This clonotype was counted only a few times. The rearrangement joins TRBV15 to TRBJ2-7; 8 nucleotides agree with TRBD2. Germline V gene data show CDR1 as LNHNV and CDR2 as YYDKDF (reference sequence). After removal of 1 base from V and 5 bases from J, the junction contained 7 bases not matched to a gene. This CDR3 has 15 residues. CDR3 coding DNA: TGTGCCACCAGCAGAGTCCCGGGACTAGGTGACGAGCAGTACTTC. This gives the protein CATSRVPGLGDEQYF.